Listed below are T cell receptor beta chains from one sample, sequenced in a study of blood T cell repertoires in COVID-19. Here immunoSEQ multiplex PCR was the method, and the copy in TCRdb shows in-frame clones only, minus some. This sample has some 160,000 clones, with more than 65% found just once. Material: peripheral blood. The origin of the receptors is a woman older than 75 with acute or convalescent COVID-19. Both conserved end residues are part of each CDR3.

>TRBJ2-3|TRBV9
CASSEGLAGRGTQYF
>TRBJ2-2|TRBV25-1
CASSDGGSNTGELFF
>TRBJ1-2|TRBV19
CASSTTGTGVYGYTF
>TRBJ1-1|TRBV18
CASSLGHPNTEAFF
>TRBJ2-7|TRBV18
CASSLTPTYEQYF
>TRBJ1-2|TRBV5-1
CASSPGGAYGYGYTF
>TRBJ1-1|TRBV29-1
CSVERENTEAFF
>TRBJ2-1|TRBV19
CASITLAGAGEQFF
>TRBJ2-7|TRBV2
CASSSPDRVSYEQYF
>TRBJ1-4|TRBV4-1
CASSQRDRGGEKLFF
>TRBJ1-1|TRBV19
CASSIGEGGNTEAFF
>TRBJ2-1|TRBV7-2
CASSLLAGSNEQFF
>TRBJ2-2|TRBV30
CAWSTSGLAGGRNTGELFF
>TRBJ1-5|TRBV6-5
CASGTGSNQPQHF
>TRBJ2-7|TRBV6-1
CASSEVMGTGGVNEQYF
>TRBJ1-6|TRBV14
CASSYGQGYNSPLHF
>TRBJ2-1|TRBV19
CASSIGLAGPYNEQFF
>TRBJ1-1|TRBV5-8
CASSPDRGRAEAFF
>TRBJ1-2|TRBV5-1
CASSLYRGGYTF
>TRBJ2-1|TRBV24-1
CATSLQGNEQFF
>TRBJ1-6|TRBV6-5
CASSYSNTDFNSPLHF
>TRBJ1-1|TRBV6-6
CASTSDRNTEAFF
>TRBJ2-3|TRBV28
CASSQPNRGTDTQYF
>TRBJ1-2|TRBV15
CATSRDQYGYTF
>TRBJ1-4|TRBV15
CATSRDARRQVRNEKLFF
>TRBJ1-4|TRBV5-1
CASSGGGNEKLFF
>TRBJ2-2|TRBV7-2
CASSAHVANTGELFF
>TRBJ2-2|TRBV7-2
CASSLVWAGTGELFF
>TRBJ1-5|TRBV28
CASTRTVNQPQHF
>TRBJ2-7|TRBV5-1
CASSYGTDQREQYF
>TRBJ2-2|TRBV4-2
CASSQVTSGRAGELFF
>TRBJ1-5|TRBV6-5
CASSSSQVVRPQHF
>TRBJ1-1|TRBV6-5
CASTNRGHTEAFF
>TRBJ2-1|TRBV27
CASSGGTTYNEQFF
>TRBJ2-1|TRBV19
CATSGLAGGFDNEQFF
>TRBJ1-2|TRBV28
CASARQVASYGYTF
>TRBJ2-1|TRBV15
CATRRRGHSNEQFF
>TRBJ2-1|TRBV21-1
CASPHGLAGDYRSYNEQFF
>TRBJ1-2|TRBV5-1
CASSLSQYYGYTF
>TRBJ1-1|TRBV7-9
CASSFYDREAFF
>TRBJ2-3|TRBV7-9
CASSPTSGVKTDTQYF
>TRBJ2-5|TRBV28
CASSSRQGLKETQYF
>TRBJ1-6|TRBV6-1
CASRSTGGQSPLHF
>TRBJ2-2|TRBV11-2
CASSPGQGTTGELFF
>TRBJ2-7|TRBV5-1
CASSLEQAGSYEQYF
>TRBJ2-2|TRBV5-4
CASSLEQSTGELFF
>TRBJ2-7|TRBV28
CAIKTSGSYEQYF
>TRBJ1-1|TRBV11-2
CASSPETLTEAFF
>TRBJ1-3|TRBV2
CASSGQESSNTIYF
>TRBJ1-2|TRBV30
CAWSVQGGYGYTF
>TRBJ1-5|TRBV19
CASTTQAGQPQHF
>TRBJ1-6|TRBV27
CASNTGVYNSPLHF
>TRBJ2-7|TRBV28
CASEPGQSYEQYF
>TRBJ2-7|TRBV5-6
CASSLMRDNLAYEQYF
>TRBJ1-4|TRBV5-5
CASSLDVNRGAEKLFF
>TRBJ1-2|TRBV5-1
CASSLVTGRAGYGYTF
>TRBJ1-6|TRBV14
CASSNSGRGSPLHF
>TRBJ2-1|TRBV19
CASSIDTPRRSSYNEQFF
>TRBJ2-3|TRBV18
CASSPWTEGDTQYF
>TRBJ1-2|TRBV10-3
CATKWTGGSGYTF